This T cell receptor beta chain was captured in a study of glioma-infiltrating T cells. CDR3 length: 13 amino acids. V dropped 5 bases and J dropped 4 bases, with 9 bases sitting between them. This clonotype has at least ten counts. Its antigen remains unidentified. Amplification of TCR alpha and beta CDR3 regions from RNA used iRepertoire nested multiplex PCR. Each CDR3 protein gets one entry after TCRdb re-called the multiplex PCR reads with MiXCR. The table has about 44,000 distinct CDR3 sequences, approximately 20% seen once. Findings and limits, study-wide: Tissue-blood divergence was below expectation in non-neoplastic patients, above in gliomas.

The chain links TRBV12-3 or TRBV12-4 to TRBJ2-1; D gene ambiguous. This sequence originates from a human donor with low-grade glioma or glioblastoma, undergoing nonglioma brain surgery, or in good health (not recorded which). Sequenced: glioma tissue, nonneoplastic brain tissue, or PBMCs (not recorded which). The CDR3 region is CASSDVIYNEQFF. CDR3 bases: TGTGCCAGCAGTGACGTTATATACAATGAGCAGTTCTTC.